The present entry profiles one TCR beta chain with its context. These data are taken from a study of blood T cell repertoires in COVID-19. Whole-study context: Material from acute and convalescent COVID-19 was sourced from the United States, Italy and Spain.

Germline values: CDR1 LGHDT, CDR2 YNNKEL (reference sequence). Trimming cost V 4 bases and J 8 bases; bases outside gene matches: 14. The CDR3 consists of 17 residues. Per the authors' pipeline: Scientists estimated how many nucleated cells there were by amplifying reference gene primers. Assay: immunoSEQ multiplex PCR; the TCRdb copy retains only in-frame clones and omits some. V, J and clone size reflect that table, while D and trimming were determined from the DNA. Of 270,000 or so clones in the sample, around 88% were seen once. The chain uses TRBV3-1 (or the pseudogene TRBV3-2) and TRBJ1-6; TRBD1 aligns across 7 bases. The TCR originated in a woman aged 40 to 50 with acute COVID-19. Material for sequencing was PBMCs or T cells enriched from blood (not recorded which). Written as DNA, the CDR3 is TGTGCCAGCAGCCTATTAATCCGGGACAGAGCTTATTCACCCCTCCACTTT. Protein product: CASSLLIRDRAYSPLHF.